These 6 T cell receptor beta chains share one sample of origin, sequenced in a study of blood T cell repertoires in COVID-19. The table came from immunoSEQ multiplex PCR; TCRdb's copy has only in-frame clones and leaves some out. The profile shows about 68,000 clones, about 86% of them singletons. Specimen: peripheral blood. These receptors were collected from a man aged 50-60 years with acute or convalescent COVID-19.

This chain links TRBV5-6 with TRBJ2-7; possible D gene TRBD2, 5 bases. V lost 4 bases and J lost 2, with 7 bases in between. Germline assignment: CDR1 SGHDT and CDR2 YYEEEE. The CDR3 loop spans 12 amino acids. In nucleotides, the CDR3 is TGTGCCAGCAGCCGGGGAACCTACGAGCAGTACTTC. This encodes CASSRGTYEQYF.

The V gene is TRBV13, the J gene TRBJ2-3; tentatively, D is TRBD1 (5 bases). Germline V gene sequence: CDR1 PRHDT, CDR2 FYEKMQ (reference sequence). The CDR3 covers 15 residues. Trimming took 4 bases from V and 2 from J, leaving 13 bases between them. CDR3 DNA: TGTGCCAGCAGCTCCCCAGGGATAAACACAGATACGCAGTATTTT. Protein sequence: CASSSPGINTDTQYF.

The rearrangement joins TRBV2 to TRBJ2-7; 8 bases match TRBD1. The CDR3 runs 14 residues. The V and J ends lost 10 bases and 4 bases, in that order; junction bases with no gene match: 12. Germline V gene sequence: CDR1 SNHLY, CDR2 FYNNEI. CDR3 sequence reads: CATTGRDRTYEQYF. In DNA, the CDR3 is TGTGCCACGACGGGGCGGGACAGGACATACGAGCAGTACTTC.

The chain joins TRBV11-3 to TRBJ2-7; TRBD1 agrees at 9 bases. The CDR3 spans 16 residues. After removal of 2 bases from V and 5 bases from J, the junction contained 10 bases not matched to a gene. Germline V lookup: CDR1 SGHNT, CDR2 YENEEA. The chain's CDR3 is CASSLTVGTGQNEQYF. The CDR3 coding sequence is TGTGCCAGCAGCTTAACAGTCGGGACAGGGCAAAACGAGCAGTACTTC.

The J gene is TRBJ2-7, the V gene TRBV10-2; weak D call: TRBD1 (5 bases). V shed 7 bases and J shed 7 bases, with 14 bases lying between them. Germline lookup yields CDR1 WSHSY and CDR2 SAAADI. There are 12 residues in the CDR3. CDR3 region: CASTQDLREQYF. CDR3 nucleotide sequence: TGCGCCAGCACACAGGACCTGAGAGAGCAGTACTTC.

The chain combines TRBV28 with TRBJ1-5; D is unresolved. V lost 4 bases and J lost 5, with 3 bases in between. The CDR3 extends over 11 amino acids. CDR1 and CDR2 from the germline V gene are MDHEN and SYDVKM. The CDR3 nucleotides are TGTGCCAGCAGTTCTTATCAGCCCCAGCATTTT. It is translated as CASSSYQPQHF.